This TCR beta chain came from a study of cytomegalovirus exposure and HLA in healthy donors. Whole-study results and caveats: The authors later linked a missense DCLRE1C variant to TCR beta V- and J-gene trimming. TCR beta V segments were, for the most part, productive about 87% or about 30% of the time in an earlier analysis. Researchers catalogued approximately 160 TCR beta chains as cytomegalovirus-associated.

Primers for the PCR totalled 60 Vbeta and 13 Jbeta. Per the original data handling: A follow-up analysis tallied about 80 million unique TCR beta chains, roughly 11 million shared. Assay: immunoSEQ multiplex PCR; the TCRdb copy retains only in-frame clones and omits some. For V, J and clone size, that table is used; D and trimming come from the DNA. The table has roughly 100,000 clones, about three quarters seen once; the top ten hold roughly 6%. About this clone: Antigen unknown.

Germline V gives CDR1 SGHRS, CDR2 YFSETQ. The V gene end was trimmed by 2 bases and the J gene end by 7 bases; junction bases not matched to a gene: 8. This CDR3 has 14 residues. Sequencing used PBMCs. The chain recombines TRBV5-1 with TRBJ1-2, with 7 positions matching TRBD1. The sequence came from a woman aged 45-60 years in good health and CMV-seropositive. The CDR3 loop reads CASSLYDRAAGYTF. CDR3 nucleotide sequence: TGCGCCAGCAGCTTATACGACAGGGCGGCTGGCTACACCTTC.